These 22 T cell receptor beta chains came from one sample sequenced in a study of chemoradiotherapy in HPV16-positive cancers. Assay used: immunoSEQ multiplex PCR; TCRdb lists only in-frame clones, some missing. This sample has about 21,000 clones, with 70% to 90% found just once. Here the sequenced sample was blood, taken from a patient who underwent chemoradiotherapy. The receptors here all came from a human donor with HPV-associated anogenital cancer.

The chain is built from TRBV9 and TRBJ2-5, with D hard to call. V was pared by 0 bases and J by 5 bases, with 11 bases between. Germline assignment: CDR1 SGDLS and CDR2 YYNGEE. This CDR3 has 14 residues. The CDR3 region has the DNA TGTGCCAGCAGCGTAGATGACCTCCGGGAGACCCAGTACTTC. It yields the protein CASSVDDLRETQYF.

The V and J genes are TRBV6-5 and TRBJ1-1; no firm D call. Germline V gene data show CDR1 as MNHEY and CDR2 as SVGAGI. The CDR3 loop spans 12 amino acids. V dropped 8 bases and J dropped 5 bases, with 12 bases sitting between them. CDR3 coding DNA: TGTGCCAGCCACCGACTCAATACTGAAGCTTTCTTT. Translating gives CASHRLNTEAFF.

This chain connects TRBV9 to TRBJ1-2, with 8 nucleotides matching TRBD1. CDR1 is SGDLS, CDR2 YYNGEE, per germline. V lost 3 bases and J lost 5; bases outside the gene matches: 9. This CDR3 is 15 amino acids long. CDR3 sequence (DNA): TGTGCCAGCAGCGCAACAGGGGGATCTGAGTATGGCTACACCTTC. It translates to CASSATGGSEYGYTF.

The rearrangement uses TRBV4-3 and TRBJ2-3; 10 nucleotides line up with TRBD1. Germline-derived CDR1 and CDR2 are LGHNA and YSLEER. The CDR3 loop spans 14 amino acids. V dropped 3 bases and J dropped 6; count of bases not matched to a gene: 3. CDR3 residues: CASSQGTGVDTQYF. The CDR3 coding sequence is TGCGCCAGCAGCCAGGGGACAGGGGTGGATACGCAGTATTTT.

This chain connects TRBV18 to TRBJ1-2; D is perhaps TRBD1 (6 bases). The CDR3 has 13 amino acids. CDR1 and CDR2 from the germline V gene are KGHSH and LQKENI. V shed 6 bases and J shed 2 bases, with 10 bases lying between them. The CDR3 reads CASSQGGNYGYTF. As DNA, the CDR3 is TGTGCCAGCTCTCAAGGGGGGAACTATGGCTACACCTTC.

This chain joins TRBV2 and TRBJ2-7; D tentatively fits TRBD1 or TRBD2 (5 bases each). V was shortened by 4 bases and J by 2 bases, with 12 bases between the two germline ends. The CDR3 length is 14 residues. From germline, CDR1 is SNHLY and CDR2 FYNNEI. The CDR3 sequence: CASSAPRDAYEQYF. CDR3 in DNA: TGTGCCAGCAGTGCCCCCCGGGACGCCTACGAGCAGTACTTC.

Of note for this clone: A far larger clone is off by one base, so a read error is likely. This chain connects TRBV4-3 to TRBJ2-6; 11 bases line up with TRBD1. The V segment lost 4 bases and the J segment 2 bases; nucleotides outside the gene matches: 1. Germline V gene data show CDR1 as LGHNA and CDR2 as YSLEER. This CDR3 contains 16 residues. CDR3 nucleotides: TGCGCCAGCAGCCGGACAGGGGGCGCTGGGGCCAACGTCCTGACTTTC. This encodes CASSRTGGAGANVLTF.

This clone came up once. The gene calls are TRBV2 and TRBJ2-7, with a tentative D call TRBD1 (5 bases). The CDR3 totals 11 residues. In germline, CDR1 is SNHLY, CDR2 FYNNEI. V lost 3 bases and J 9 bases, leaving 9 bases between the germline ends. CDR3 DNA: TGTGCCAGCAGTGAGAAAGACAGGCAGTACTTC. Encoded protein: CASSEKDRQYF.

V is TRBV5-1 and J is TRBJ2-2, with no clear D. Germline V CDR1 and CDR2: SGHRS, YFSETQ. This CDR3 has 14 residues. Deletions cut 0 bases from V and 4 bases from J, with 7 bases between. CDR3 coding DNA: TGCGCCAGCAGCTTGGGCAGTGGCACCGGGGAGCTGTTTTTT. Protein product: CASSLGSGTGELFF.

This clone came up once. V is TRBV7-9 and J is TRBJ2-7, with D possibly called TRBD1 or TRBD2 (5 bases each). The CDR3 runs 14 residues. Trimming left V 3 bases short and J 6 bases short, with 15 bases between. The V gene's germline CDR1 is SEHNR and CDR2 FQNEAQ (reference sequence). The CDR3 DNA reads TGTGCCAGCAGCTTTCAAGGGACCGCGGTCGAGCAGTACTTC. It is translated as CASSFQGTAVEQYF.

This chain connects TRBV7-2 to TRBJ1-3, with D maybe TRBD1 (6 bases). V was clipped by 0 bases and J by 4 bases, with 7 bases between them. The germline V gene encodes CDR1 SGHTA and CDR2 FQGNSA. The CDR3 length is 14 residues. The CDR3 here is CASSLAQGGNTIYF. The CDR3 nucleotides are TGTGCCAGCAGCTTAGCGCAGGGGGGAAACACCATATATTTT.

The CDR3 is CVRGRTGAGTEAFF. The CDR3 DNA is TGTGTTCGCGGACGCACAGGGGCTGGAACTGAAGCTTTCTTT. The chain joins TRBV12-5 to TRBJ1-1; 7 positions match TRBD1. The CDR3 totals 14 residues. The germline V gene has CDR1 LGHNT and CDR2 FRNRAP.

This rearrangement joins TRBV6-6 to TRBJ2-2; D is possibly TRBD2 (5 bases). Germline CDR1 and CDR2: MNHNY and SVGAGI (reference sequence). This CDR3 region has 14 residues. Deletions cut 7 bases from V and 6 bases from J, with 15 bases between. CDR3 amino acids: CASIIEGRAGELFF. In DNA form, the CDR3 reads TGTGCCAGCATCATAGAGGGAAGGGCCGGGGAGCTGTTTTTT.

This sequence joins TRBV5-4 and TRBJ1-1, with D possibly matching TRBD1 (6 bases). The germline CDR1 and CDR2 sequences are SGHNT and YYREEE (reference sequence). Trimming pared 2 bases from V and 8 bases from J, leaving 10 bases between. The CDR3 covers 12 residues. The CDR3 nucleotides are TGTGCCAGCAGCTTCGGACAGAGGGAAGCTTTCTTT. This sequence encodes CASSFGQREAFF. Supplemented by reference TRBV5-4 and TRBJ1-1, the full variable domain reads ETGVTQSPTHLIKTRGQQVTLRCSSQSGHNTVSWYQQALGQGPQFIFQYYREEENGRGNFPPRFSGLQFPNYSSELNVNALELDDSALYLCASSFGQREAFFGQGTRLTVV.

CDR3 sequence: CASSLERRQGDTQYF. The CDR3 DNA sequence: TGTGCCAGCAGCTTAGAGAGGAGACAGGGCGATACGCAGTATTTT. The chain couples TRBV7-2 to TRBJ2-3; 7 nucleotides align to TRBD1. CDR3 length: 15 residues. Germline V lookup: CDR1 SGHTA, CDR2 FQGNSA. V shed 1 base and J 6 bases; nucleotides not matched to a gene: 7.

The chain has TRBV19 and TRBJ1-2; 8 bases match TRBD1. J gave up 0 bases and V 0 bases, and 3 bases lay outside the gene matches. The CDR3 has 16 residues. Germline values: CDR1 LNHDA, CDR2 SQIVND (reference sequence). The CDR3 nucleotides read TGTGCCAGTAGTATAGATTGGGACAGGACTAACTATGGCTACACCTTC. Its protein product is CASSIDWDRTNYGYTF.

This clone turned up a few times. V is TRBV5-1 and J is TRBJ2-3; 11 bases match TRBD1. J was trimmed by 6 bases and V by 4 bases; bases with no gene match: 4. The CDR3 is 14 amino acids. CDR1 is SGHRS, CDR2 YFSETQ, per germline. CDR3 sequence reads: CASSRTGGLDTQYF. DNA for the CDR3: TGCGCCAGCAGCCGGACAGGGGGCTTGGATACGCAGTATTTT.

This chain uses TRBV6-5 with TRBJ1-2, with no clear D. The CDR3 extends over 16 amino acids. Trimming left V 0 bases short and J 4 bases short, with 15 bases between. Germline loops: CDR1 MNHEY, CDR2 SVGAGI. The CDR3 DNA sequence: TGTGCCAGCAGTTACTCCCAGACTAGGGTAGTCTATGGCTACACCTTC. Protein: CASSYSQTRVVYGYTF.

The rearrangement joins TRBV6-5 to TRBJ2-7, with 9 bases identical to TRBD1. Germline values: CDR1 MNHEY, CDR2 SVGAGI. The CDR3 length is 14 residues. J lost 2 bases, V lost 6 bases, and 5 bases had no gene match. CDR3 in amino acids: CASRPRTGAYEQYF. For the CDR3, the DNA is TGTGCCAGCAGACCGAGGACAGGGGCCTACGAGCAGTACTTC.

There are a few counts of this clone. The chain joins TRBV29-1 to TRBJ1-5; a possible D gene is TRBD1 (5 bases). Trimming pared 4 bases from V and 1 base from J, leaving 14 bases between. CDR1 and CDR2 from the germline V gene are SQVTM and ANQGSEA. The CDR3 has 15 residues. CDR3 nucleotide sequence: TGCAGCGTTGTAGTAGAGGGGACGAGCAATCAGCCCCAGCATTTT. It specifies CSVVVEGTSNQPQHF.

The chain recombines TRBV5-5 with TRBJ2-1, with 8 bases matching TRBD1. Germline trimming cut 4 bases from V and 4 bases from J; bases unmatched to any gene: 10. The CDR3 runs to 16 residues. Germline V gene lookup returns CDR1 SGHKS and CDR2 YYEKEE (reference sequence). The CDR3 coding sequence is TGTGCCAGCAGCCGCTCCGGGACAGGTAGTTACAATGAGCAGTTCTTC. The encoded protein is CASSRSGTGSYNEQFF.

This clone is a singleton in its sample. The V and J genes are TRBV6-4 and TRBJ2-5; possibly TRBD2 for D (6 bases). Trimming took off 6 bases at V and 4 bases at J, with 15 bases between the two ends. Germline-derived CDR1 and CDR2 are MRHNA and SNTAGT. The CDR3 runs to 14 residues. The CDR3 loop reads CASSPTSGGETQYF. Written as DNA, the CDR3 is TGTGCCAGCAGCCCGACTAGTGGGGGAGAGACCCAGTACTTC.